This is a list of T cell receptor beta chains from one sample in a study of blood T cell repertoires in COVID-19. Measured with immunoSEQ multiplex PCR; TCRdb has only the in-frame clones, and not every one. The sample lists some 150,000 clones, roughly 90% occurring once. Input material: PBMCs or T cells enriched from blood (not recorded which). These receptors all stem from a woman between 25 and 40 years old with acute COVID-19. Both conserved end residues are part of each CDR3. Fields, in order: V gene, J gene, clone size, D gene, CDR3 protein, CDR3 DNA. The D gene is left open where the match is weak. Clone size is given for some rows only: seen once, a few or many times, or a class if the clone is expanded.

V gene: TRBV13
J gene: TRBJ2-3
clone size: -
D gene: TRBD2
CDR3 protein: CASSGTSVTDTQYF
CDR3 DNA: TGTGCCAGCTCTGGGACTAGCGTCACAGATACGCAGTATTTT

V gene: TRBV30
J gene: TRBJ2-2
clone size: once
D gene: -
CDR3 protein: CAWSVRGSTGELFF
CDR3 DNA: TGTGCCTGGAGTGTTCGGGGGTCGACCGGGGAGCTGTTTTTT

V gene: TRBV3-1/TRBV3-2
J gene: TRBJ1-6
clone size: -
D gene: TRBD1
CDR3 protein: CASSQDPVQGGHSPLHF
CDR3 DNA: TGTGCCAGCAGCCAAGATCCAGTACAGGGGGGGCATTCACCCCTCCACTTT

V gene: TRBV3-1/TRBV3-2
J gene: TRBJ1-2
clone size: -
D gene: TRBD1
CDR3 protein: CASSQASGGSYGYTF
CDR3 DNA: TGTGCCAGCAGCCAAGCGTCAGGGGGGTCCTATGGCTACACCTTC

V gene: TRBV10-3
J gene: TRBJ1-2
clone size: -
D gene: TRBD1
CDR3 protein: CAINRDRETNYGYTF
CDR3 DNA: TGTGCCATCAATAGGGACAGGGAAACTAACTATGGCTACACCTTC

V gene: TRBV5-1
J gene: TRBJ1-2
clone size: -
D gene: -
CDR3 protein: CASREGYGYTF
CDR3 DNA: TGCGCCAGCCGGGAGGGGTATGGCTACACCTTC

V gene: TRBV19
J gene: TRBJ2-3
clone size: -
D gene: -
CDR3 protein: CASRRSTDTQYF
CDR3 DNA: TGTGCCAGTAGGAGGAGCACAGATACGCAGTATTTT

V gene: TRBV27
J gene: TRBJ2-1
clone size: once
D gene: TRBD2
CDR3 protein: CASSLWGKASGSDEQFF
CDR3 DNA: TGTGCCAGCAGTTTATGGGGGAAGGCTAGCGGGAGTGATGAGCAGTTCTTC

V gene: TRBV18
J gene: TRBJ2-1
clone size: -
D gene: TRBD1
CDR3 protein: CASAPPTGGVGNEQFF
CDR3 DNA: TGTGCCAGCGCCCCTCCGACAGGGGGGGTGGGAAATGAGCAGTTCTTC

V gene: TRBV11-1
J gene: TRBJ2-7
clone size: -
D gene: -
CDR3 protein: CASSFEQYYEQYF
CDR3 DNA: TGTGCCAGCAGCTTCGAACAGTACTACGAGCAGTACTTC

V gene: TRBV4-3
J gene: TRBJ2-7
clone size: -
D gene: TRBD1
CDR3 protein: CASSQLTGGTYEQYF
CDR3 DNA: TGCGCCAGCAGCCAACTTACAGGGGGAACTTACGAGCAGTACTTC

V gene: TRBV7-2
J gene: TRBJ2-1
clone size: -
D gene: TRBD2
CDR3 protein: CASSLSGSSYNEQFF
CDR3 DNA: TGTGCCAGCAGCCTTAGCGGGAGCTCCTACAATGAGCAGTTCTTC

V gene: TRBV5-3
J gene: TRBJ1-1
clone size: -
D gene: -
CDR3 protein: CARSLVQENTEAFF
CDR3 DNA: TGTGCCAGAAGCTTGGTCCAGGAGAACACTGAAGCTTTCTTT

V gene: TRBV5-1
J gene: TRBJ2-7
clone size: -
D gene: TRBD2
CDR3 protein: CASSLASGRIYEQYF
CDR3 DNA: TGCGCCAGCAGCTTGGCTAGCGGACGTATCTACGAGCAGTACTTC

V gene: TRBV2
J gene: TRBJ2-7
clone size: -
D gene: -
CDR3 protein: CASSSDYYGEQYF
CDR3 DNA: TGTGCCAGCAGTTCGGACTACTATGGCGAGCAGTACTTC

V gene: TRBV7-9
J gene: TRBJ1-1
clone size: few
D gene: TRBD1
CDR3 protein: CASSLQTGDTEAFF
CDR3 DNA: TGTGCCAGCAGCTTACAAACAGGGGACACTGAAGCTTTCTTT

V gene: TRBV27
J gene: TRBJ1-6
clone size: -
D gene: -
CDR3 protein: CASSLILEGDSPLHF
CDR3 DNA: TGTGCCAGCAGTTTAATTCTTGAGGGGGATTCACCCCTCCACTTT

V gene: TRBV7-8
J gene: TRBJ1-4
clone size: -
D gene: -
CDR3 protein: CASSFIAATNEKLFF
CDR3 DNA: TGTGCCAGCAGCTTCATAGCGGCAACTAATGAAAAACTGTTTTTT

V gene: TRBV18
J gene: TRBJ2-4
clone size: few
D gene: -
CDR3 protein: CASSPPVQGAKNIQYF
CDR3 DNA: TGTGCCAGCTCACCACCAGTTCAGGGGGCCAAAAACATTCAGTACTTC

V gene: TRBV5-8
J gene: TRBJ2-2
clone size: -
D gene: TRBD2
CDR3 protein: CASSLVGGSVTGELFF
CDR3 DNA: TGTGCCAGCAGCTTGGTGGGCGGGAGCGTTACCGGGGAGCTGTTTTTT

V gene: TRBV15
J gene: TRBJ1-5
clone size: -
D gene: -
CDR3 protein: CATSRTRDGNSNQPQHF
CDR3 DNA: TGTGCCACCAGCAGAACGCGAGACGGGAATAGCAATCAGCCCCAGCATTTT

V gene: TRBV2
J gene: TRBJ1-5
clone size: -
D gene: -
CDR3 protein: CASSDQGLTNQPQHF
CDR3 DNA: TGTGCCAGCAGTGATCAGGGGTTAACAAATCAGCCCCAGCATTTT

V gene: TRBV7-2
J gene: TRBJ2-7
clone size: -
D gene: TRBD2
CDR3 protein: CASRTSDYEQYF
CDR3 DNA: TGTGCCAGCAGAACTAGCGACTACGAGCAGTACTTC

V gene: TRBV7-9
J gene: TRBJ1-1
clone size: -
D gene: TRBD1
CDR3 protein: CASSPKGQGVGTEAFF
CDR3 DNA: TGTGCCAGCAGCCCTAAAGGACAGGGGGTAGGGACTGAAGCTTTCTTT

V gene: TRBV4-2
J gene: TRBJ2-5
clone size: -
D gene: -
CDR3 protein: CASSQDSSGPQETQYF
CDR3 DNA: TGTGCCAGCAGCCAAGACTCCAGCGGGCCCCAAGAGACCCAGTACTTC

V gene: TRBV6-6
J gene: TRBJ1-1
clone size: -
D gene: TRBD1
CDR3 protein: CASRETGAATEAFF
CDR3 DNA: TGTGCCAGCAGAGAAACAGGGGCTGCCACTGAAGCTTTCTTT

V gene: TRBV19
J gene: TRBJ2-2
clone size: -
D gene: TRBD2
CDR3 protein: CASRSGSQNTGELFF
CDR3 DNA: TGTGCCAGTAGGAGCGGGAGTCAGAACACCGGGGAGCTGTTTTTT

V gene: TRBV12-3/TRBV12-4
J gene: TRBJ2-5
clone size: -
D gene: -
CDR3 protein: CASSPDRQETQYF
CDR3 DNA: TGTGCCAGCAGTCCGGACAGACAAGAGACCCAGTACTTC

V gene: TRBV30
J gene: TRBJ2-3
clone size: -
D gene: -
CDR3 protein: CAWSVVSGRHGGEQYF
CDR3 DNA: TGTGCCTGGAGTGTAGTTTCCGGCCGGCACGGAGGGGAGCAGTATTTT

V gene: TRBV4-1
J gene: TRBJ2-7
clone size: -
D gene: TRBD2
CDR3 protein: CASRPTTSGRHEQYF
CDR3 DNA: TGCGCCAGCAGACCAACGACTAGCGGGAGACACGAGCAGTACTTC

V gene: TRBV7-9
J gene: TRBJ1-2
clone size: few
D gene: -
CDR3 protein: CASGAIYGYTF
CDR3 DNA: TGTGCCAGCGGAGCAATTTATGGCTACACCTTC